This T cell receptor beta chain stems from a study of T cell responses to AZD1222 COVID-19 vaccine. Findings of the study overall: Within unmutated variant regions lay the reported targets of nearly half of spike-specific TCRs.

Sequencing was performed with immunoSEQ multiplex PCR; in TCRdb, only in-frame clones are kept and a portion is missing. The data contain 150,000 or so clones, over 80% of them seen just once; the ten biggest clones take up 4% to 4.5%. With respect to this clone: Its antigen is unidentified.

The sample here was peripheral blood, taken 28 days after the second dose of the MenACWY control vaccine. The receptor was isolated from an adult who received the MenACWY meningococcal vaccine as a control.

In DNA form, the CDR3 reads TGTGCCAGTGAGCATGGCTACACCTTC. Amino acids: CASEHGYTF. V is TRBV19 and J is TRBJ1-2; D is unclear. The CDR3 runs 9 residues. V lost 8 bases and J 6 bases, leaving 4 bases between the germline ends. Germline V gives CDR1 LNHDA, CDR2 SQIVND (reference sequence).